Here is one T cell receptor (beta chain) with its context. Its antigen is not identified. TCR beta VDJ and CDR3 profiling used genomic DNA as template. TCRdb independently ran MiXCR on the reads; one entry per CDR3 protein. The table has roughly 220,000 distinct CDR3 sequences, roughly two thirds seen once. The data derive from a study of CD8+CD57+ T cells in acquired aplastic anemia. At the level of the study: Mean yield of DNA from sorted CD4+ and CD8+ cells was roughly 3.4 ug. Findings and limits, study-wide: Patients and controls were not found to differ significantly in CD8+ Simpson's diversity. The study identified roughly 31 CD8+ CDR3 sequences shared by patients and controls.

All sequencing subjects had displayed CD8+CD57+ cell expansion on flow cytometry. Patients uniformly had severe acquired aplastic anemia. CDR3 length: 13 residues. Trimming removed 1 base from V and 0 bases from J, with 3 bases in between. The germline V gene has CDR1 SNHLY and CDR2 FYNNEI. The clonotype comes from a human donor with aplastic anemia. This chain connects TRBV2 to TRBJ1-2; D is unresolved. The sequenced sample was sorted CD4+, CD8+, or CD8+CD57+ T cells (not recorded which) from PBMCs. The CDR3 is CASSEEANYGYTF. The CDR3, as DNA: TGTGCCAGCAGTGAAGAAGCTAACTATGGCTACACCTTC.